These T cell receptor beta chains were read from a single sample in a study of T cells after yellow fever vaccination. TCRdb processed the 5' RACE reads anew with MiXCR; each CDR3 protein has one entry. Counted here are a few hundred thousand distinct CDR3 sequences, 6% to 7.5% occurring once; the ten biggest clones make up roughly 0.93%. The source material was CD4+ T cells sorted from PBMCs, sampled 15 days after the yellow fever booster vaccination. The receptors stem from a man aged 25-45 years who received the YFV17D yellow fever vaccine. CDR3s include the opening cysteine and the closing phenylalanine or tryptophan. Fields, in order: CDR3 length, clone size, D gene, V gene, J gene, CDR3 protein, CDR3 DNA. D genes are given only for firm matches. Clone size appears in some rows only: once, few, many, or a class for an expanded clone.

12,many,TRBD1,TRBV6-5,TRBJ1-1,CASLRAGGTAFF,TGTGCCAGCTTACGGGCAGGGGGTACAGCTTTCTTT
14,.,.,TRBV28,TRBJ2-7,CASSSTGSVHEQYF,TGTGCCAGCAGTTCCACAGGGTCGGTCCACGAGCAGTACTTC
18,few,TRBD2,TRBV7-2,TRBJ2-7,CASSLRAASGRVPYEQYF,TGTGCCAGCAGCTTGCGGGCGGCTAGCGGGAGGGTGCCCTACGAGCAGTACTTC
15,few,TRBD2,TRBV6-1,TRBJ2-1,CASSETSGSYNEQFF,TGTGCCAGCAGTGAAACTAGCGGCTCCTACAATGAGCAGTTCTTC
13,.,.,TRBV3-1,TRBJ1-4,CASSPPGAEKLFF,TGTGCCAGCAGCCCCCCCGGAGCTGAAAAACTGTTTTTT
13,.,.,TRBV7-3,TRBJ2-1,CASSPRRNNEQFF,TGTGCCAGCAGCCCCCGACGGAACAATGAGCAGTTCTTC
16,.,TRBD2,TRBV5-1,TRBJ2-7,CASSRGTSGYSYEQYF,TGCGCCAGCAGCCGTGGGACTAGCGGTTACTCCTACGAGCAGTACTTC
15,few,TRBD1,TRBV7-2,TRBJ2-2,CASSERDRITGELFF,TGTGCCAGCAGCGAGAGGGACAGGATAACCGGGGAGCTGTTTTTT
16,few,.,TRBV2,TRBJ2-7,CASNPTGQEGSYEQYF,TGTGCCAGCAACCCAACGGGGCAGGAGGGGTCGTACGAGCAGTACTTC
13,few,.,TRBV7-2,TRBJ1-1,CASRPEQNTEAFF,TGTGCCAGCAGGCCGGAACAAAACACTGAAGCTTTCTTT
17,.,.,TRBV5-5,TRBJ2-5,CASSYLYPRSRGETQYF,TGTGCCAGCAGCTACCTGTACCCCCGGTCGCGGGGAGAGACCCAGTACTTC
17,.,TRBD1,TRBV6-5,TRBJ2-4,CASSYSYTGAAKNIQYF,TGTGCCAGCAGTTACTCGTATACAGGGGCGGCCAAAAACATTCAGTACTTC
14,many,.,TRBV2,TRBJ2-7,CASKRSLSSYEQYF,TGTGCCAGCAAAAGGAGCCTGAGCTCCTACGAGCAGTACTTC
12,.,.,TRBV7-8,TRBJ2-7,CASSLGLSGQYF,TGTGCCAGCAGCTTAGGTCTCAGCGGGCAGTACTTC
14,few,.,TRBV20-1,TRBJ1-5,CSARGRGGGQPQHF,TGCAGTGCTAGAGGCCGGGGCGGGGGCCAGCCCCAGCATTTT
13,few,.,TRBV5-1,TRBJ2-5,CASSSPGKETQYF,TGCGCCAGCAGCTCCCCAGGGAAGGAGACCCAGTACTTC
15,.,TRBD2,TRBV3-1,TRBJ2-7,CASSQDPSGPYEQYF,TGTGCCAGCAGCCAGGATCCTAGCGGACCATACGAGCAGTACTTC
21,.,.,TRBV11-2,TRBJ2-6,CASSLGIPSSLTLSGANVLTF,TGTGCCAGCAGCTTAGGGATCCCCTCGTCCTTGACACTCTCTGGGGCCAACGTCCTGACTTTC
16,many,TRBD2,TRBV4-3,TRBJ2-2,CASSQERGRTTGELFF,TGCGCCAGCAGCCAAGAGCGCGGGAGGACCACCGGGGAGCTGTTTTTT
13,.,TRBD1,TRBV29-1,TRBJ2-5,CSVDSTGGETQYF,TGCAGCGTTGATAGTACAGGGGGAGAGACCCAGTACTTC
15,many,.,TRBV28,TRBJ2-7,CASRSNDFPAYEQYF,TGTGCCAGCAGAAGCAATGACTTCCCCGCATACGAGCAGTACTTC
15,.,.,TRBV20-1,TRBJ2-3,CSATVAYLSTDTQYF,TGCAGTGCTACCGTCGCGTACCTTAGCACAGATACGCAGTATTTT
15,.,.,TRBV20-1,TRBJ2-3,CSFHGNQASSNTQYF,TGCAGCTTCCATGGCAACCAGGCGTCCTCGAATACGCAGTATTTT
15,.,TRBD2,TRBV4-3,TRBJ2-1,CASSRTGLASNEQFF,TGCGCCAGCAGCCGGACGGGACTAGCGTCAAATGAGCAGTTCTTC
17,many,TRBD2,TRBV9,TRBJ2-2,CASTRGVAGGSTGELFF,TGTGCCAGCACCCGCGGGGTAGCGGGAGGGTCTACCGGGGAGCTGTTTTTT
15,few,TRBD2,TRBV30,TRBJ2-3,CAWSPAGGPTDTQYF,TGTGCCTGGAGTCCCGCGGGAGGGCCGACAGATACGCAGTATTTT
13,.,.,TRBV7-8,TRBJ1-2,CASSLAPAYGYTF,TGTGCCAGCAGCTTAGCTCCGGCCTATGGCTACACCTTC
13,few,.,TRBV6-6,TRBJ2-3,CASSSPRTDTQYF,TGTGCCAGCAGTTCGCCCCGCACAGATACGCAGTATTTT
14,many,.,TRBV15,TRBJ2-7,CATSRESGVYEQYF,TGTGCCACCAGCAGAGAATCCGGGGTCTACGAGCAGTACTTC
15,.,TRBD1,TRBV6-2/TRBV6-3,TRBJ1-1,CASRRPGQGPTEAFF,TGTGCCAGCAGGCGTCCGGGACAGGGACCCACTGAAGCTTTCTTT
16,many,.,TRBV27,TRBJ2-3,CASSLWERNGGDTQYF,TGTGCCAGCAGTTTATGGGAACGGAATGGGGGAGATACGCAGTATTTT
14,many,.,TRBV29-1,TRBJ1-1,CSVELGRKHAEAFF,TGCAGCGTTGAGTTAGGTCGGAAACATGCTGAAGCTTTCTTT
12,.,.,TRBV7-2,TRBJ2-1,CASTESVGEQFF,TGTGCCAGCACCGAATCGGTCGGTGAGCAGTTCTTC
17,few,.,TRBV5-1,TRBJ2-3,CASSPGMREDFTDTQYF,TGCGCCAGCAGCCCGGGGATGAGGGAGGACTTCACAGATACGCAGTATTTT
17,few,TRBD1,TRBV6-1,TRBJ2-2,CASRRTPGQGAVGELFF,TGTGCCAGCAGACGTACTCCGGGACAGGGGGCCGTCGGGGAGCTGTTTTTT
14,few,.,TRBV5-1,TRBJ2-2,CASSLAWEAGELFF,TGCGCCAGCAGCTTGGCGTGGGAAGCCGGGGAGCTGTTTTTT
15,.,.,TRBV2,TRBJ2-7,CASSEIPQTSWEQYF,TGTGCCAGCAGTGAAATCCCCCAAACCTCTTGGGAGCAGTACTTC
13,many,.,TRBV5-1,TRBJ2-5,CASSLEGQETQYF,TGCGCCAGCAGCTTGGAAGGCCAAGAGACCCAGTACTTC
10,many,.,TRBV20-1,TRBJ2-5,CSAYEETQYF,TGCAGTGCTTACGAAGAGACCCAGTACTTC
12,few,.,TRBV10-2,TRBJ1-1,CASSELGTEAFF,TGCGCCAGCAGCGAACTGGGCACTGAAGCTTTCTTT
14,few,.,TRBV29-1,TRBJ2-7,CSVGGTELINEQYF,TGCAGCGTTGGAGGGACGGAGCTAATAAACGAGCAGTACTTC
14,few,.,TRBV5-1,TRBJ1-1,CASSGSVRNTEAFF,TGCGCCAGCAGCGGGAGTGTCAGGAACACTGAAGCTTTCTTT
13,few,.,TRBV7-2,TRBJ1-1,CASSQRAGGEAFF,TGTGCCAGCAGCCAGCGAGCCGGAGGTGAAGCTTTCTTT
15,few,TRBD2,TRBV28,TRBJ2-5,CASSLQSSGRETQYF,TGTGCCAGCAGTTTACAGTCTAGCGGGAGGGAGACCCAGTACTTC
14,many,TRBD1,TRBV5-1,TRBJ2-1,CASSLIAGGNEQFF,TGCGCCAGCAGCTTGATCGCAGGGGGCAATGAGCAGTTCTTC
16,.,.,TRBV11-2,TRBJ1-3,CASSRNTRSLGNTIYF,TGTGCCAGCAGCCGAAATACGCGGAGCTTGGGAAACACCATATATTTT
15,few,.,TRBV11-3,TRBJ2-5,CASSYSSGPQETQYF,TGTGCCAGCAGCTACAGTTCCGGGCCTCAAGAGACCCAGTACTTC
14,few,.,TRBV3-1,TRBJ1-1,CASSQADRDTEAFF,TGTGCCAGCAGCCAAGCGGACAGAGACACTGAAGCTTTCTTT
16,.,TRBD2,TRBV30,TRBJ2-1,CACTKRRTSGSAEQFF,TGTGCCTGCACCAAGCGGCGGACTAGCGGGAGTGCTGAGCAGTTCTTC
16,.,TRBD2,TRBV5-1,TRBJ2-3,CASSYSTSGNGDTQYF,TGCGCCAGCAGCTATTCGACTAGCGGGAATGGAGATACGCAGTATTTT
16,few,TRBD2,TRBV5-6,TRBJ2-5,CASSFTGTSRQETQYF,TGTGCCAGCAGCTTCACCGGGACTAGCAGACAAGAGACCCAGTACTTC